This note documents a single T cell receptor beta chain sequence. The antigen remains undetermined. This specimen comes from a study of response to subunit inactivated influenza vaccine. General observations from the study: Authors proposed each seasonal influenza vaccination draws in few new T cells.

TCRdb redid the calling of the RT-PCR reads with MiXCR, one entry per CDR3 protein. The sample includes about 170,000 distinct CDR3 sequences, about 10% of them seen just once. V was clipped by 1 base and J by 4 bases, with 8 bases between them. Germline CDR1 SEHNR, CDR2 FQNEAQ (reference sequence). The CDR3 runs 13 residues. This receptor was identified in a man aged 50-75 years who received an inactivated influenza vaccine. The sequenced sample was CD8+ T cells sorted from PBMCs, obtained about 23 months after vaccination. The chain uses TRBV7-9 and TRBJ2-7; D perhaps matches TRBD2 (5 bases). For the CDR3, the DNA is TGTGCCAGCAGCTTAGTCGGGGATTACGAGCAGTACTTC. Translated: CASSLVGDYEQYF.